Listed below are T cell receptor beta chains from one sample, sequenced in a study of cytomegalovirus exposure and HLA in healthy donors. The data were produced by immunoSEQ multiplex PCR, yet TCRdb's version contains in-frame clones alone and is incomplete. The sample consists of about 120,000 clones, 66% of them appearing once. Sequencing was done on a sample of PBMCs. These receptors all come from a man between 18 and 35 years old in good health and CMV-seronegative. CDR3s leave out the opening cysteine and the closing phenylalanine or tryptophan. The order of the fields is J gene, V gene, CDR3 protein.

TRBJ1-1 TRBV2 ASNRQNTEAF
TRBJ1-3 TRBV5-1 ASSSSTGGSGNTIY
TRBJ2-7 TRBV14 ASSLARRGHEQY
TRBJ2-1 TRBV19 ASGEERNEQF
TRBJ2-1 TRBV6-6 ASTGGTGRANEQF
TRBJ1-1 TRBV28 ASSQADRGRDTEAF
TRBJ2-7 TRBV7-9 SSSRPPYEQY
TRBJ1-1 TRBV27 ASSFNKVMPGPMNTEAF
TRBJ2-3 TRBV7-2 ASSSRGARQDTQY
TRBJ2-1 TRBV6-5 ASRRLASLYNEQF
TRBJ1-1 TRBV14 ASSQVRGNEAF
TRBJ2-7 TRBV4-1 ASSQGPDRVTYEQY
TRBJ2-1 TRBV4-1 ASSPPGQKGYEQF
TRBJ2-7 TRBV19 ASSITGQPTYEQY
- TRBV28 ASKYGLTYEQY
TRBJ1-2 TRBV14 ASSLGTGVFYGYT
TRBJ2-1 TRBV7-8 ASSTRTGSYNEQF
TRBJ1-4 TRBV7-2 ASSSSSEKLF
TRBJ2-2 TRBV7-9 ASSSAGTSGKGELF
TRBJ1-1 TRBV6-1 ASSIEGFVNTEAF
TRBJ1-1 TRBV29-1 SVERDRVTEAF
TRBJ2-3 TRBV4-2 ASSQDPGGNMDTQY
TRBJ1-4 TRBV10-2 ASSVSRERYAKLF
TRBJ2-7 TRBV27 ASSFSGDLVSYEQY
TRBJ2-7 TRBV6-5 ASSRTGGPEEQY
TRBJ2-1 TRBV4-3 ASSQVGALSSGMRNEQF
TRBJ2-3 TRBV19 ASSELRWQGKDTQY
TRBJ2-1 TRBV6-5 ASSYSGLARGEQF
TRBJ2-3 TRBV4-1 ASSQVVLSTDTQY
TRBJ1-1 TRBV12-5 ASGLVATGRGKIEAF
TRBJ2-7 TRBV19 ASSVPGTGPYEQY
TRBJ2-6 TRBV5-1 ASSLTGGAGANVLT
TRBJ1-3 TRBV9 ASSPGGGNTIY
TRBJ1-2 TRBV6-6 ASSAIMEGYT
TRBJ2-1 TRBV5-1 ASSQPGTSGGTGSYNEQF
TRBJ2-7 TRBV28 ASSLNLGQANYEQY
TRBJ2-7 TRBV27 ASSPLDSSYEQY
TRBJ2-3 TRBV28 ASRVLLAGGADTQY
TRBJ2-5 TRBV7-6 ASSTSFETQY
TRBJ1-1 TRBV4-1 ASSQEQGALTEAF
TRBJ2-1 TRBV6-1 ASKLEYEGTSLF
TRBJ2-7 TRBV30 AWSVEARGSYEQY
TRBJ1-5 TRBV2 ASSERDRGISNQPQH
TRBJ2-3 TRBV10-3 AISERLAGGGDTQY
TRBJ2-7 TRBV7-6 ASSPQGAYEQY
TRBJ2-3 TRBV10-3 AINNQLGHTQY
TRBJ1-1 TRBV5-4 ASSLGQGGMNTEAF
TRBJ2-5 TRBV7-3 ASSPSGGVETQY
TRBJ1-4 TRBV5-6 ASSPTGGEEKLF
TRBJ1-4 TRBV27 ASSRGQGATNEKLF
TRBJ2-7 TRBV5-6 ASSWSSYEQY
- TRBV7-2 ASSRTSGNEQY
TRBJ2-7 TRBV19 ASSIGLAGYEQY
TRBJ2-5 TRBV7-3 ASSPAGGQETQY
TRBJ2-5 TRBV15 ATSSGQGRETQY
TRBJ1-2 TRBV13 ASSFARSPNYGYT